The table lists the clone carrying this T cell receptor beta chain with a few counts. As yet, its antigen is unknown. Documented treatment: oral pan-JAK inhibitor, 5-10 mg twice daily. Peripheral blood and lesional scalp punch biopsies came from alopecia areata patients. The data were obtained in a study of CD8+ T cells in alopecia areata. Broader study findings: Lesional scalp displayed greater clonality than normal scalp, most notably in alopecia totalis/universalis.

Extracted RNA was reverse transcribed, and the resulting cDNA served as sequencing template. The repertoire was sequenced with immunoSEQ multiplex PCR; TCRdb's copy has only in-frame clones and lacks some. Of about 180,000 clones listed, roughly 63% are singletons. V was cut by 3 bases and J by 2 bases, with 4 bases left in between. This CDR3 is 12 amino acids long. In germline, CDR1 is LNHDA, CDR2 SQIVND (reference sequence). V usage is TRBV19 and J usage is TRBJ1-2; D is undetermined. The sequence came from a human donor with alopecia areata. The sample was CD4+ T cells sorted from blood, taken at week 56, from a patient treated with tofacitinib. CDR3 coding DNA: TGTGCCAGTAGTATTCTGAACTATGGCTACACCTTC. It yields the protein CASSILNYGYTF. The full variable domain, its missing parts supplied by reference TRBV19 and TRBJ1-2, is DGGITQSPKYLFRKEGQNVTLSCEQNLNHDAMYWYRQDPGQGLRLIYYSQIVNDFQKGDIAEGYSVSREKKESFPLTVTSAQKNPTAFYLCASSILNYGYTFGSGTRLTVV.